The present entry profiles one T cell receptor beta chain with its context. Antigen unknown. The sample belongs to a study of radiotherapy plus CTLA-4 blockade in lung cancer. The CDR3 covers 15 residues. The ends lost 3 bases at V and 2 bases at J; junction bases unmatched: 3. CDR1 is SEHNR, CDR2 FQNEAQ, per germline (reference sequence). Measured with immunoSEQ multiplex PCR; TCRdb has only the in-frame clones, and not every one. The profile shows tens of thousands of clones, roughly 76% of them singletons. The study, taken as a whole, reports: Subsequent to radiotherapy plus ipilimumab, tumor-derived TCR clones underwent expansion in blood.

The origin of this receptor is a human donor with non-small cell lung cancer whose response to radiotherapy plus ipilimumab could not be evaluated. The sample consisted of peripheral blood, taken from a patient treated with radiotherapy plus ipilimumab. The chain combines TRBV7-9 with TRBJ2-7; 11 nucleotides line up with TRBD2. The DNA of the CDR3 is TGTGCCAGCAGCTTGGGACTAGCGGAGACCTACGAGCAGTACTTC. Its translation is CASSLGLAETYEQYF.